These 29 T cell receptor beta chains originate from one sample sequenced in a study of cytomegalovirus exposure and HLA in healthy donors. PCR involved 60 Vbeta and 13 Jbeta primers. TCRdb's copy holds only in-frame clones and misses some; the assay was immunoSEQ multiplex PCR. The sample carries approximately 120,000 clones, around 68% recorded once. Sequenced material: PBMCs. Every receptor here comes from a man aged 40-49 years in good health and CMV-seropositive.

This chain uses TRBV19 with TRBJ2-3, with 8 bases matching TRBD2. The germline V gene has CDR1 LNHDA and CDR2 SQIVND (reference sequence). The CDR3 totals 14 residues. J gave up 6 bases and V 2 bases, and 4 bases lay outside the gene matches. This CDR3 is CASSITGGGDTQYF. The CDR3 bases are TGTGCCAGTAGTATAACTGGCGGGGGGGATACGCAGTATTTT.

This clone was counted between two and nine times. The genes are TRBV5-5 and TRBJ2-2, with 7 bases matching TRBD2. The CDR3 runs 14 residues. The germline V gene encodes CDR1 SGHKS and CDR2 YYEKEE (reference sequence). The trim removed 3 bases at V and 4 bases at J, leaving 3 bases unmatched. The CDR3 nucleotides read TGTGCCAGCAGCTCTGGGGGGGTCACCGGGGAGCTGTTTTTT. It translates to CASSSGGVTGELFF.

The J gene is TRBJ1-4, the V gene TRBV6-1, with D maybe TRBD1 (6 bases). The germline V gene encodes CDR1 MNHNS and CDR2 SASEGT. The V end was cut by 5 bases, the J end by 7 bases, with 14 bases between. The CDR3 loop spans 14 amino acids. CDR3 region: CASSTGLRGEKLFF. The CDR3 bases are TGTGCCAGCAGTACAGGGTTAAGGGGTGAAAAACTGTTTTTT.

This clone was found a few times. Other DNA sequences in the same sample also yield this CDR3. The chain employs TRBV30 and TRBJ1-5; no reliable D call. With 3 bases removed from V and 0 bases from J, the gap between germline ends came to 6 bases. The V gene's germline CDR1 is GTSNPN and CDR2 SVGIG (reference sequence). CDR3 size: 13 residues. The CDR3 DNA reads as TGTGCCTGGAGGGGCCTTAGCAATCAGCCCCAGCATTTT. Amino acid sequence: CAWRGLSNQPQHF.

The rearrangement uses TRBV7-2 and TRBJ2-2; D uncertain. The germline V gene encodes CDR1 SGHTA and CDR2 FQGNSA. The V and J ends lost 3 bases and 3 bases respectively, with 5 bases between them. The CDR3 totals 13 residues. Here the CDR3 reads CASSLGYTGELFF. The CDR3 bases are TGTGCCAGCAGCTTGGGCTACACCGGGGAGCTGTTTTTT.

This clone was seen only a few times. In DNA, the CDR3 is TGTGCCAGCAGCCCTGGGGACAGACCAACTAATGAAAAACTGTTTTTT. As protein: CASSPGDRPTNEKLFF. This chain connects TRBV7-9 to TRBJ1-4, with 7 nucleotides matching TRBD1. The CDR3 is 16 amino acids. V gave up 5 bases and J gave up 0 bases; unmatched junction bases: 6. Germline V CDR1 and CDR2: SEHNR, FQNEAQ (reference sequence).

V usage is TRBV4-1 and J usage is TRBJ1-2, with 9 bases fitting TRBD1. Unmatched junction bases numbered 7, after V lost 0 bases and J lost 5 bases. This CDR3 region has 16 residues. Germline assignment: CDR1 MGHRA and CDR2 YSYEKL. CDR3 sequence reads: CASSQDREDRGYGYTF. In nucleotides, the CDR3 is TGCGCCAGCAGCCAAGATCGCGAGGACAGGGGATATGGCTACACCTTC.

This chain uses TRBV7-2 with TRBJ2-7; 10 nucleotides line up with TRBD2. V was pared by 1 base and J by 1 base, with 7 bases of the junction left unmatched. CDR1 and CDR2 from the germline V gene are SGHTA and FQGNSA. This CDR3 spans 17 amino acids. CDR3 protein: CASSLGPSGSQSYEQYF. The CDR3 DNA sequence: TGTGCCAGCAGCTTAGGGCCTAGCGGGAGTCAATCCTACGAGCAGTACTTC.

The CDR3 is CASSVTGTSGANVLTF. In nucleotides, the CDR3 is TGCGCCAGCAGCGTAACAGGTACCTCTGGGGCCAACGTCCTGACTTTC. V is TRBV5-1 and J is TRBJ2-6; a possible D gene is TRBD1 (5 bases). Germline V gives CDR1 SGHRS, CDR2 YFSETQ. The CDR3 is 16 amino acids. V shed 4 bases and J shed 0 bases, with 11 bases lying between them.

The chain couples TRBV27 to TRBJ2-1; 7 bases agree with TRBD1. The germline CDR1 and CDR2 sequences are MNHEY and SMNVEV (reference sequence). The V segment lost 6 bases and the J segment 4 bases; nucleotides outside the gene matches: 3. The CDR3 length is 13 residues. As DNA, the CDR3 is TGTGCCAGCAGGACAGGGTTATACAATGAGCAGTTCTTC. It specifies CASRTGLYNEQFF.

The chain is built from TRBV5-1 and TRBJ2-7; D ambiguous. The germline CDR1 and CDR2 sequences are SGHRS and YFSETQ. V was clipped by 3 bases and J by 0 bases, with 19 bases between them. The CDR3 covers 17 residues. CDR3 coding DNA: TGCGCCAGCAGCTCCGCCCGGAGTGTCTCAAGCTCCTACGAGCAGTACTTC. Protein product: CASSSARSVSSSYEQYF.

Judged by abundance, this clone is medium-sized. The CDR3 sequence: CASSDWNNEQFF. CDR3 sequence (DNA): TGTGCCAGTAGTGACTGGAACAATGAGCAGTTCTTC. V is TRBV19 and J is TRBJ2-1; D call uncertain. The CDR3 runs 12 residues. Germline V gene lookup returns CDR1 LNHDA and CDR2 SQIVND (reference sequence). The V and J ends lost 5 bases and 5 bases respectively, with 7 bases between them.

V and J are TRBV5-1 and TRBJ2-3, with TRBD1 matching 7 bases. Germline V gene sequence: CDR1 SGHRS, CDR2 YFSETQ. J gave up 0 bases and V 4 bases, and 5 bases lay outside the gene matches. CDR3 size: 15 residues. DNA for the CDR3: TGCGCCAGCAGCCCTAGACAGGGAAGCACAGATACGCAGTATTTT. Translating gives CASSPRQGSTDTQYF.

This sequence joins TRBV27 and TRBJ1-2; perhaps TRBD1 as D (5 bases). Per the germline V gene, CDR1 is MNHEY and CDR2 is SMNVEV (reference sequence). V lost 3 bases and J 4 bases, leaving 12 bases between the germline ends. This CDR3 region has 14 residues. The CDR3 DNA reads TGTGCCAGCAGTTTGTCCGGGACTGGCTATGGCTACACCTTC. Protein product: CASSLSGTGYGYTF.

V gene TRBV19 combines with J gene TRBJ2-7; D remains ambiguous. The germline V gene has CDR1 LNHDA and CDR2 SQIVND (reference sequence). The CDR3 length is 13 residues. The germline V and J ends were trimmed by 1 base and 5 bases, with 9 bases remaining between them. CDR3 sequence: CASSIGGANEQYF. The DNA for the CDR3 is TGTGCCAGTAGTATAGGCGGAGCGAACGAGCAGTACTTC.

The chain couples TRBV2 to TRBJ1-1, with unresolved D. V shed 4 bases and J shed 1 base, with 10 bases lying between them. This CDR3 has 14 amino acids. The V gene's germline CDR1 is SNHLY and CDR2 FYNNEI. Written as DNA, the CDR3 is TGTGCCAGCAGTGTTGCCGGGAGGAACACTGAAGCTTTCTTT. It is translated as CASSVAGRNTEAFF. Full variable domain (remainder filled in from reference TRBV2 and TRBJ1-1): EPEVTQTPSHQVTQMGQEVILRCVPISNHLYFYWYRQILGQKVEFLVSFYNNEISEKSEIFDDQFSVERPDGSNFTLKIRSTKLEDSAMYFCASSVAGRNTEAFFGQGTRLTVV.

The chain links TRBV6-6 to TRBJ1-1; 9 bases are shared with TRBD1. V trimming: 6 bases; J trimming: 5 bases; junction bases outside the gene matches: 7. CDR1 is MNHNY, CDR2 SVGAGI, per germline (reference sequence). This CDR3 is 14 amino acids long. The CDR3 spells CASSRTGAGTEAFF. The CDR3, as DNA: TGTGCCAGCAGCCGGACAGGGGCCGGGACTGAAGCTTTCTTT.

The chain uses TRBV6-6 and TRBJ1-1; 8 bases are a match to TRBD1. This CDR3 has 14 residues. With V trimmed by 5 bases and J by 2 bases, 4 bases remained unmatched. Germline values: CDR1 MNHNY, CDR2 SVGAGI (reference sequence). The CDR3 DNA sequence: TGTGCCAGCAGTATGACAGGGGATAACACTGAAGCTTTCTTT. This sequence encodes CASSMTGDNTEAFF.

This clone was observed a single time. The V gene is TRBV6-6, the J gene TRBJ1-2; no clear D gene. Germline V lookup: CDR1 MNHNY, CDR2 SVGAGI (reference sequence). The V end lost 3 bases, the J end lost 8 bases, and 13 bases lay between the germline ends. The CDR3 sequence is 13 residues long. The CDR3 sequence: CASSYGERWGYTF. The CDR3 bases are TGTGCCAGCAGTTATGGTGAGCGGTGGGGCTACACCTTC.

In its sample, this clone was seen a few times. Being one base from a much bigger clone, this may be a read error. This same CDR3 is encoded by further DNA sequences in the sample. This chain connects TRBV5-5 to TRBJ2-7; 7 positions agree with TRBD2. CDR3 length: 13 residues. The germline CDR1 and CDR2 sequences are SGHKS and YYEKEE (reference sequence). V lost 5 bases and J lost 6; bases outside the gene matches: 8. CDR3 sequence: CASSRGGEGEQYF. The CDR3 nucleotides read TGTGCCAGCAGTCGGGGAGGGGAAGGCGAGCAGTACTTC.

This clone was seen more than once but under ten times. This chain joins TRBV6-1 and TRBJ1-3; 7 bases map to TRBD1. The CDR3 sequence is 15 residues long. Germline V gene sequence: CDR1 MNHNS, CDR2 SASEGT. V was pared by 7 bases and J by 2 bases, with 8 bases of the junction left unmatched. CDR3 in DNA: TGTGCCAGCATCCTTGGACAGGCTGCTGGAAACACCATATATTTT. Its translation: CASILGQAAGNTIYF.

The chain carries TRBV28 and TRBJ1-2; D not resolved. V gave up 3 bases and J gave up 8 bases, with 7 bases separating them. CDR1 and CDR2 (germline): MDHEN, SYDVKM. CDR3 length: 11 amino acids. CDR3 sequence: CASSFLGGYTF. CDR3 DNA: TGTGCCAGCAGTTTCCTGGGCGGCTACACCTTC.

The J gene is TRBJ2-2, the V gene TRBV27, with 7 bases that match TRBD2. Germline V lookup: CDR1 MNHEY, CDR2 SMNVEV (reference sequence). This CDR3 spans 13 amino acids. Trimming cost V 4 bases and J 4 bases; bases outside gene matches: 0. The CDR3 DNA reads TGTGCCAGCAGTTCTAGCGGCACCGGGGAGCTGTTTTTT. Encoded protein: CASSSSGTGELFF.

CDR3 loop: CASSWGGSEAFF. The CDR3 coding sequence is TGTGCCAGCAGCTGGGGGGGGTCTGAAGCTTTCTTT. The chain links TRBV7-8 to TRBJ1-1, with a weak D call TRBD1 (5 bases). CDR1 SGHVS and CDR2 FQNEAQ come from the germline V gene. The V and J ends lost 4 bases and 6 bases respectively, with 9 bases between them. The CDR3 consists of 12 residues.

V is TRBV5-3 and J is TRBJ2-7, with TRBD2 identical over 14 bases. TRBV5-3 is treated as an ORF (open reading frame) with a function not yet certain. The V gene end was trimmed by 2 bases and the J gene end by 0 bases; junction bases not matched to a gene: 10. There are 19 residues in the CDR3. CDR3 in amino acids: CARSLYGLAGGRSSYEQYF. In DNA, the CDR3 is TGTGCCAGAAGCTTATACGGACTAGCGGGGGGCCGTAGCTCCTACGAGCAGTACTTC.

This sequence joins TRBV6-1 and TRBJ1-4; possibly TRBD1 for D (6 bases). Trimming left V 7 bases short and J 8 bases short, with 17 bases between. Germline lookup yields CDR1 MNHNS and CDR2 SASEGT. The CDR3 has 14 amino acids. The CDR3 loop is CASNKAQGREKLFF. CDR3 nucleotide sequence: TGTGCCAGCAACAAGGCACAGGGCCGCGAAAAACTGTTTTTT.

This sequence joins TRBV7-8 and TRBJ2-1; D possibly corresponds to TRBD2 (5 bases). The CDR3 is 14 residues long. With 1 base removed from V and 4 bases from J, the gap between germline ends came to 8 bases. Per germline, CDR1 SGHVS and CDR2 FQNEAQ. CDR3 bases: TGTGCCAGCAGCTTAGGCCTAGCTTACAATGAGCAGTTCTTC. It is translated as CASSLGLAYNEQFF.

This chain joins TRBV6-5 and TRBJ2-2, with TRBD2 as a possible D gene (5 bases). There are 14 residues in the CDR3. The V gene lost 3 bases and the J gene lost 4 bases, with 9 bases spanning the gap. CDR1 and CDR2 from the germline V gene are MNHEY and SVGAGI. In nucleotides, the CDR3 is TGTGCCAGCAGTTATACTAGGAGCACCGGGGAGCTGTTTTTT. It specifies CASSYTRSTGELFF.

The chain recombines TRBV29-1 with TRBJ2-3, with 9 bases matching TRBD2. The trim removed 7 bases at V and 1 base at J, leaving 9 bases unmatched. The germline V gene has CDR1 SQVTM and CDR2 ANQGSEA. The CDR3 length is 15 residues. This CDR3 is CSAMETSGRTDTQYF. CDR3 sequence (DNA): TGCAGCGCGATGGAGACTAGCGGACGCACAGATACGCAGTATTTT.